Each of the 8 T cell receptor beta chains below was sequenced from the same sample in a study of yellow fever vaccine responses in identical twins. TCRdb recomputed calls from the RT-PCR reads with MiXCR, one row per CDR3 protein. This repertoire shows fewer than 1,000 distinct CDR3 sequences, roughly 88% found once; its top ten account for roughly 25%. This material consisted of T cells from blood (PBMCs), unsorted or a sorted subset (not recorded which), taken before or after yellow fever vaccination (not recorded which). These receptors originate from a female donor who received the yellow fever vaccine.

The chain couples TRBV7-9 to TRBJ2-7, with 7 bases fitting TRBD1. The germline V gene encodes CDR1 SEHNR and CDR2 FQNEAQ (reference sequence). The CDR3 covers 14 residues. V lost 5 bases and J lost 3; bases outside the gene matches: 7. The CDR3 DNA reads as TGTGCCAGCAGCCCGACAGGGTTTTTCTACGAGCAGTACTTC. Amino acid sequence: CASSPTGFFYEQYF.

The chain couples TRBV20-1 to TRBJ2-7; 7 nucleotides align to TRBD1. In germline, CDR1 is DFQATT, CDR2 SNEGSKA (reference sequence). CDR3 length equals 12 residues. With V trimmed by 5 bases and J by 4 bases, 5 bases remained unmatched. In DNA, the CDR3 is TGCAGTGCTTGGACAGGAACATACGAGCAGTACTTC. Its protein is CSAWTGTYEQYF.

The genes are TRBV5-4 and TRBJ2-2; 8 bases match TRBD1. V gave up 1 base and J gave up 5 bases; unmatched junction bases: 13. The CDR3 is 18 amino acids. CDR1 and CDR2 (germline): SGHNT, YYREEE (reference sequence). CDR3 protein: CASSLMAGGRWGTGELFF. CDR3 coding DNA: TGTGCCAGCAGCTTGATGGCAGGGGGCCGGTGGGGGACCGGGGAGCTGTTTTTT.

CDR3: CASSLHLGQGYQPQHF. CDR3 DNA sequence: TGTGCCAGCAGTCTCCATTTGGGACAGGGTTATCAGCCCCAGCATTTT. This chain uses TRBV28 with TRBJ1-5, with 9 bases fitting TRBD1. The CDR3 covers 16 residues. The V and J ends lost 5 bases and 5 bases, in that order; junction bases with no gene match: 10. The germline gives CDR1 MDHEN, CDR2 SYDVKM.

The chain couples TRBV6-1 to TRBJ2-7; 8 positions match TRBD2. The CDR3 sequence is 14 residues long. Germline V gene data show CDR1 as MNHNS and CDR2 as SASEGT. V lost 7 bases to trimming and J lost 0 bases; unmatched junction nucleotides: 5. The CDR3 reads CASKGGTSSYEQYF. CDR3 coding DNA: TGTGCCAGCAAAGGCGGGACTAGCTCCTACGAGCAGTACTTC.

V is TRBV4-2 and J is TRBJ1-1; 9 bases fit TRBD1. Germline values: CDR1 LGHNA, CDR2 YNFKEQ. This CDR3 is built from 16 residues. With 1 base clipped from V and 0 bases from J, the junction kept 3 bases outside the gene matches. The CDR3 bases are TGTGCCAGCAGCCAAGGACAGGGGGTTATGAACACTGAAGCTTTCTTT. It codes for CASSQGQGVMNTEAFF.

In this sample, this clonotype turned up a few times. The J gene is TRBJ2-5, the V gene TRBV6-1, with unresolved D. Germline V gene data show CDR1 as MNHNS and CDR2 as SASEGT. V gave up 1 base and J gave up 1 base, with 7 bases separating them. This CDR3 is 14 amino acids long. CDR3 residues: CASSEGPAQETQYF. The CDR3, as DNA: TGTGCCAGCAGTGAAGGACCCGCCCAAGAGACCCAGTACTTC.

The chain couples TRBV6-5 to TRBJ1-1; TRBD1 agrees at 8 bases. This CDR3 has 17 residues. Germline trimming cut 4 bases from V and 0 bases from J; bases unmatched to any gene: 10. Looked up from germline, CDR1 is MNHEY and CDR2 is SVGAGI. The CDR3: CASSSSYDRGMNTEAFF. CDR3 bases: TGTGCCAGCAGTTCCTCCTACGACAGGGGTATGAACACTGAAGCTTTCTTT.